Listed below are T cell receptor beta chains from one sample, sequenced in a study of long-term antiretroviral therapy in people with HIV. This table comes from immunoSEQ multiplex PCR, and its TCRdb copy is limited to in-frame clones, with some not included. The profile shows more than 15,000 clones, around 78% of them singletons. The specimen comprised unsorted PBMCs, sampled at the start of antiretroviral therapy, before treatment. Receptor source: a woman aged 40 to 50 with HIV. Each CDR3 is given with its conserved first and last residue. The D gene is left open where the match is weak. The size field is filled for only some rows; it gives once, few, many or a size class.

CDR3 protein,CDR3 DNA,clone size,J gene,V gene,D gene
CASSLRDRVYGYTF,TGTGCCAGCAGTTTAAGGGACAGGGTCTATGGCTACACCTTC,-,TRBJ1-2,TRBV28,TRBD1
CASSSGLAGGPSPETQYF,TGTGCCAGCAGCTCGGGACTAGCGGGGGGACCCTCCCCAGAGACCCAGTACTTC,-,TRBJ2-5,TRBV5-4,TRBD2
CAISESSWDSGNTIYF,TGTGCCATCAGTGAGTCGAGTTGGGACTCTGGAAACACCATATATTTT,-,TRBJ1-3,TRBV10-3,-
CASSTSRREEFF,TGTGCCAGCAGCACAAGCAGGAGGGAGGAGTTCTTC,few,TRBJ2-1,TRBV7-8,-
CASSSRSLTNEKLFF,TGTGCCAGCTCATCACGGTCTTTAACTAATGAAAAACTGTTTTTT,-,TRBJ1-4,TRBV18,-
CASRGTGGEETQYF,TGTGCCAGCAGGGGGACAGGGGGCGAGGAGACCCAGTACTTC,-,TRBJ2-5,TRBV28,TRBD1
CASSPATGGTDTQYF,TGTGCCAGCAGTCCAGCGACAGGGGGAACCGATACGCAGTATTTT,-,TRBJ2-3,TRBV27,TRBD1
CASSSDRGTTEAFF,TGTGCCAGCAGCTCAGACAGGGGAACCACTGAAGCTTTCTTT,-,TRBJ1-1,TRBV7-9,TRBD1
CASGLGDNRGNEQFF,TGTGCTAGTGGTTTGGGGGACAACCGGGGCAATGAGCAGTTCTTC,-,TRBJ2-1,TRBV12-5,-
CASSLGGWYSSEQYF,TGTGCCAGCAGTTTGGGAGGGTGGTATTCAAGCGAGCAGTACTTC,few,TRBJ2-7,TRBV28,TRBD2